The entry below describes one T cell receptor (beta chain). This sample is drawn from a study of blood T cell repertoires in COVID-19. Study-wide background: Sites across the United States, Italy and Spain contributed samples from acute and convalescent COVID-19. PBMCs, B-cell-depleted T cells, or T cells provided the cDNA or gDNA that made up the material.

Profiled with immunoSEQ multiplex PCR; TCRdb holds only in-frame clones, not every one. Of roughly 49,000 clones listed, about 86% were seen once; the top ten hold over 3.5%. The sequenced material came from peripheral blood. This clonotype was sampled from a man older than 75 with active COVID-19.

DNA for the CDR3: TGTGCCAGCAGCCCATACCGGCTTCAGGGGTCGGAGACCCAGTACTTC. This sequence encodes CASSPYRLQGSETQYF. The chain uses TRBV5-5 and TRBJ2-5; TRBD1 might be the D (6 bases). CDR1 and CDR2 (germline): SGHKS, YYEKEE (reference sequence). The CDR3 has 16 residues. The V and J ends lost 4 bases and 5 bases respectively, with 21 bases between them.